The 15 T cell receptor beta chains reported below all come from one sample, sequenced in a study of blood T cell repertoires in COVID-19. Data came from immunoSEQ multiplex PCR; TCRdb stores just in-frame clones and leaves some out. The sample lists 200,000 to 300,000 clones, approximately 80% occurring once. Sequencing input: peripheral blood. These receptors were collected from a woman aged 55-70 years with active or convalescent COVID-19.

This clone was detected only once. Other DNA sequences in this sample translate to the same CDR3. The chain employs TRBV11-2 and TRBJ2-3; D possibly corresponds to TRBD1 (5 bases). The length of the CDR3 is 13 residues. Trimming removed 3 bases at V and 1 base at J, with 5 bases between. In germline, CDR1 is SGHAT, CDR2 FQNNGV. CDR3 amino acids: CASSLTGTDTQYF. CDR3 sequence (DNA): TGTGCCAGCAGCTTGACAGGCACAGATACGCAGTATTTT.

This clone showed up just a few times. This rearrangement joins TRBV19 to TRBJ2-2; 12 bases agree with TRBD2. The CDR3 is made up of 16 amino acids. The germline V gene encodes CDR1 LNHDA and CDR2 SQIVND (reference sequence). The trim removed 3 bases at V and 5 bases at J, leaving 4 bases unmatched. The CDR3 coding sequence is TGTGCCAGTAGTATGGGACTAGCGGGTAGTACCGGGGAGCTGTTTTTT. This gives the protein CASSMGLAGSTGELFF.

The chain links TRBV12-5 to TRBJ2-2; D perhaps matches TRBD2 (6 bases). This CDR3 is built from 16 residues. The V end was cut by 1 base, the J end by 2 bases, with 11 bases between. Germline V gives CDR1 LGHNT, CDR2 FRNRAP. The CDR3 coding sequence is TGTGCTAGTGGTTTGGGGGTCGGGGGAAACACCGGGGAGCTGTTTTTT. Translation gives CASGLGVGGNTGELFF.

The CDR3, as DNA: TGTGCCAGCAACCCAGCGGGCAGCTCCTACGAGCAGTACTTC. Translating gives CASNPAGSSYEQYF. This sequence joins TRBV3-1 (or the pseudogene TRBV3-2) and TRBJ2-7, with D possibly matching TRBD2 (6 bases). Looked up from germline, CDR1 is LGHDT and CDR2 is YNNKEL (reference sequence). The CDR3 sequence is 14 residues long. Trimming cost V 7 bases and J 0 bases, with 13 bases left between them.

Only one count was recorded for this clone. This rearrangement joins TRBV4-1 to TRBJ2-1; 8 bases agree with TRBD2. There are 14 residues in the CDR3. CDR1 and CDR2 (germline): MGHRA, YSYEKL. V gave up 4 bases and J gave up 4 bases; unmatched junction bases: 3. CDR3 sequence: CASSPLAAYNEQFF. CDR3 DNA: TGCGCCAGCAGCCCACTAGCGGCATACAATGAGCAGTTCTTC.

DNA of the CDR3: TGTGCCAGCAGACCAAGGCAGGACACTGAAGCTTTCTTT. Amino acids: CASRPRQDTEAFF. The chain combines TRBV2 with TRBJ1-1; D remains unclear. CDR1 is SNHLY, CDR2 FYNNEI, per germline. The CDR3 is 13 residues long. Trimming cost V 6 bases and J 3 bases, with 11 bases left between them.

J is TRBJ2-1 and V is TRBV19; TRBD2 matches 7 bases. Germline V gives CDR1 LNHDA, CDR2 SQIVND (reference sequence). The trim removed 4 bases at V and 1 base at J, leaving 7 bases unmatched. This CDR3 comprises 16 residues. The CDR3 region has the DNA TGTGCCAGTAGTACCATAGCGGGCCTATCCTACAATGAGCAGTTCTTC. Protein product: CASSTIAGLSYNEQFF.

V usage is TRBV10-2 and J usage is TRBJ2-1; 7 nucleotides align to TRBD2. V lost 3 bases to trimming and J lost 0 bases; unmatched junction nucleotides: 5. Germline V lookup: CDR1 WSHSY, CDR2 SAAADI. The CDR3 runs 16 residues. In nucleotides, the CDR3 is TGCGCCAGCAGTGATCGGGGACTAATCTCCTACAATGAGCAGTTCTTC. The encoded protein is CASSDRGLISYNEQFF.

This rearrangement joins TRBV6-1 to TRBJ2-5, with 12 bases fitting TRBD2. Germline values: CDR1 MNHNS, CDR2 SASEGT. The length of the CDR3 is 16 residues. V dropped 0 bases and J dropped 4; count of bases not matched to a gene: 3. CDR3 in DNA: TGTGCCAGCAGTGAAGCAAGACTAGCGGGGGCAGAGACCCAGTACTTC. Translation: CASSEARLAGAETQYF.

The J gene is TRBJ2-5, the V gene TRBV7-9; weak D call: TRBD2 (6 bases). V was trimmed by 1 base and J by 5 bases, leaving 11 bases between them. Per the germline V gene, CDR1 is SEHNR and CDR2 is FQNEAQ (reference sequence). The CDR3 extends over 14 amino acids. CDR3 sequence reads: CASSLGLDTETQYF. The CDR3 DNA sequence: TGTGCCAGCAGCTTAGGACTAGATACGGAGACCCAGTACTTC.

This clone appeared once. The V and J genes are TRBV28 and TRBJ1-6, with 8 bases lining up with TRBD1. The CDR3 consists of 15 residues. The germline gives CDR1 MDHEN, CDR2 SYDVKM. V shed 5 bases, J shed 10 bases, and the junction held 10 bases outside the gene matches. CDR3 protein: CASSGRGLGGSPLHF. CDR3 DNA: TGTGCCAGCAGTGGCAGGGGGCTAGGGGGCTCACCCCTCCACTTT. Complete variable domain (other parts from reference TRBV28 and TRBJ1-6): DVKVTQSSRYLVKRTGEKVFLECVQDMDHENMFWYRQDPGLGLRLIYFSYDVKMKEKGDIPEGYSVSREKKERFSLILESASTNQTSMYLCASSGRGLGGSPLHFGNGTRLTVT.

The rearrangement links TRBV6-2 or TRBV6-3 to TRBJ2-5; 12 bases map to TRBD2. The CDR3 totals 16 residues. Trimming cost V 1 base and J 2 bases; bases outside gene matches: 2. CDR1 is MNHEY, CDR2 SVGEGT, per germline. CDR3: CASSYFGLAGQETQYF. The CDR3 DNA is TGTGCCAGCAGTTACTTCGGACTAGCGGGGCAAGAGACCCAGTACTTC.

The CDR3 nucleotides are TGTGCCAGCAGTTTATTCCCCCATTCGGTGCAGTTCTTC. Its protein is CASSLFPHSVQFF. The chain links TRBV27 to TRBJ2-1, with D hard to call. The germline V gene encodes CDR1 MNHEY and CDR2 SMNVEV (reference sequence). Trimming removed 1 base at V and 12 bases at J, with 13 bases between. This CDR3 region has 13 residues.

V usage is TRBV6-5 and J usage is TRBJ2-5; 8 positions match TRBD2. V lost 6 bases and J lost 2; bases outside the gene matches: 2. The CDR3 is 13 amino acids. Germline CDR1 and CDR2: MNHEY and SVGAGI. CDR3: CASRLAAQETQYF. The CDR3 DNA sequence: TGTGCCAGCAGACTAGCGGCTCAAGAGACCCAGTACTTC.

This chain joins TRBV28 and TRBJ1-2; perhaps TRBD1 as D (5 bases). The CDR3 has 16 amino acids. V was clipped by 3 bases and J by 2 bases, with 16 bases between them. Germline lookup yields CDR1 MDHEN and CDR2 SYDVKM. DNA for the CDR3: TGTGCCAGCAGTTTCCCCCCCGGGACTCCCAACTATGGCTACACCTTC. It specifies CASSFPPGTPNYGYTF.